A selection of T cell receptor beta chains follows, all from one sample in a study of control samples from healthy donors and cancer patients. Some clones are missing from TCRdb's copy, which holds only in-frame ones; the method was immunoSEQ multiplex PCR. Seen here are around 30,000 clones, roughly 93% observed once, and the top ten hold roughly an eighth. Sequenced sample: PBMCs. The receptors shown here come from a man aged 45-60 years with lung cancer. CDR3s include the opening cysteine and the closing phenylalanine or tryptophan. D genes are given only for firm matches. The size of a clone is reported for some rows only, either as once, few or many, or as a class for expanded clones.

j_call,clone_size,d_call,v_call,cdr3_nt,cdr3_aa
TRBJ2-1,.,TRBD2,TRBV5-1,TGCGCCAGCAGCTTGGATCCTAGCGGGGGTAGGGAGCAGTTCTTC,CASSLDPSGGREQFF
TRBJ2-7,once,.,TRBV6-5,TGTGCCAGCAGTTACTCGGACACTCGATTCTACGAGCAGTACTTC,CASSYSDTRFYEQYF
TRBJ2-1,.,.,TRBV6-5,TGTGCCAGCAGCGTAAGGGGCTACAATGAGCAGTTCTTC,CASSVRGYNEQFF
TRBJ2-7,.,TRBD1,TRBV19,TGTGCCAGTAGACAAACCGGACAGGGAGAGCAGTACTTC,CASRQTGQGEQYF
TRBJ2-5,.,TRBD2,TRBV3-1/TRBV3-2,TGTGCCAGCAGCCAAGAGGCTAGCGGGGGAGAGACCCAGTACTTC,CASSQEASGGETQYF
TRBJ1-1,.,.,TRBV20-1,TGCAGTGCTGCCGAAAACACTGAAGCTTTCTTT,CSAAENTEAFF
TRBJ2-3,.,TRBD2,TRBV9,TGTGCCAGCAGCCAACTAGCGGGGGTAGATACGCAGTATTTT,CASSQLAGVDTQYF
TRBJ2-5,once,TRBD1,TRBV7-2,TGTGCCAGCAGCTTACGTGGACAGGAACACCAAGAGACCCAGTACTTC,CASSLRGQEHQETQYF
TRBJ1-2,.,.,TRBV6-4,TGTGCCAGCAGTGACTCCGCAAATGGCTACACCTTC,CASSDSANGYTF
TRBJ1-4,.,.,TRBV11-3,TGTGCCAGCAGCTCCCCCGAACAGCCAAGTGCAACTAATGAAAAACTGTTTTTT,CASSSPEQPSATNEKLFF
TRBJ1-5,.,.,TRBV18,TGTGCCAGCTCACCCTCTTTTGACAGCATCAATCAGCCCCAGCATTTT,CASSPSFDSINQPQHF
TRBJ1-2,.,.,TRBV28,TGTGCCAGCAGTCCTACCGGGACCCCGCATCGCTACACCTTC,CASSPTGTPHRYTF
TRBJ2-7,.,.,TRBV4-3,TGCGCCAGCAGCCACCACCGGGACATCATTCGCGAGCAGTACTTC,CASSHHRDIIREQYF
TRBJ1-2,.,.,TRBV7-9,TGTGCCAGCACCCCAGGAACCTCTAACTATGGCTACACCTTC,CASTPGTSNYGYTF
TRBJ2-5,.,TRBD1,TRBV7-9,TGTGCCAGCAGCTTAGGTCTAACTTACGGGACAGGGGATAGAGAGACCCAGTACTTC,CASSLGLTYGTGDRETQYF
TRBJ2-5,.,.,TRBV7-2,TGTGCCAGCAGCTTAGATTCGGTCCAAGAGACCCAGTACTTC,CASSLDSVQETQYF
TRBJ2-1,.,.,TRBV5-6,TGTGCCAGCAGCCAAACTCCCAGGCCATACAATGAGCAGTTCTTC,CASSQTPRPYNEQFF
TRBJ1-2,.,TRBD1,TRBV13,TGTGCCAGCAGCTCATATGGACAGGGGGAGGATAACTATGGCTACACCTTC,CASSSYGQGEDNYGYTF
TRBJ2-7,.,.,TRBV19,TGTGCCAGTAGTATAAAAAGAAGCTCCTACGAGCAGTACTTC,CASSIKRSSYEQYF
TRBJ2-2,.,.,TRBV14,TGTGCCAGCAGCCTTCGGGCCTTGAACACCGGGGAGCTGTTTTTT,CASSLRALNTGELFF
TRBJ1-5,.,.,TRBV5-4,TGTGCCAGCAGCGACGGACGGAGCAATCAGCCCCAGCATTTT,CASSDGRSNQPQHF
TRBJ1-4,.,.,TRBV14,TGTGCCAGCAGCCAGGGGGCCGTTGAAAAACTGTTTTTT,CASSQGAVEKLFF
TRBJ1-5,.,.,TRBV4-3,TGCGCCAGCAGCCAAGGACTACAGCGAGATCAGCCCCAGCATTTT,CASSQGLQRDQPQHF
TRBJ2-7,.,TRBD2,TRBV12-5,TGTGCTAGTGGACGCGGGACTAGCGCGTCGAGCTCCTACGAGCAGTACTTC,CASGRGTSASSSYEQYF
TRBJ2-1,.,.,TRBV7-8,TGTGCCAGCAGCCCGTCTAGACAGCAGTTCTTC,CASSPSRQQFF
TRBJ1-2,.,.,TRBV18,TGTGCCAGCTCACCAGAGGGGCTTAACCATGGCTACACCTTC,CASSPEGLNHGYTF
TRBJ1-6,.,TRBD1,TRBV5-8,TGTGCCAGCAGCCCGGGACAGGGGTTTTCTCCCCTCCACTTT,CASSPGQGFSPLHF
TRBJ2-5,.,.,TRBV7-3,TGTGCCAGCAGCCCTACCGGGAGTCAAGAGACCCAGTACTTC,CASSPTGSQETQYF
TRBJ1-2,.,.,TRBV5-6,TGTGCCAGCAGCTATTGGGGGCGGAGCATTCCTGCTAACTATGGCTACACCTTC,CASSYWGRSIPANYGYTF
TRBJ1-6,few,.,TRBV11-2,TGTGCCAGCAGCTTATTGGGAGGGGTTTCGTATAATTCACCCCTCCACTTT,CASSLLGGVSYNSPLHF
TRBJ1-2,once,TRBD1,TRBV7-8,TGTGCCAGCAGCCCCGGACAGGGGACTTTTTATGGCTACACCTTC,CASSPGQGTFYGYTF
TRBJ2-7,.,.,TRBV6-5,TGTGCCAGCAGTTACTCAACAGGGCGAGCCTACGAGCAGTACTTC,CASSYSTGRAYEQYF
TRBJ1-6,.,.,TRBV6-2/TRBV6-3,TGTGCCAGCAGTTACCAGATTGGACCTTATAATTCACCCCTCCACTTT,CASSYQIGPYNSPLHF
TRBJ2-7,.,TRBD1,TRBV5-4,TGTGCCAGCAGCAAGGACAGGGTATCCTACGAGCAGTACTTC,CASSKDRVSYEQYF
TRBJ1-4,once,.,TRBV7-2,TGTGCCAGCAGCTGGAGTAGGGGTGAAAAACTGTTTTTT,CASSWSRGEKLFF
TRBJ2-7,.,.,TRBV6-6,TGTGCCAGCAGCCCCCGTGCGGGATACGAGCAGTACTTC,CASSPRAGYEQYF
TRBJ1-3,.,.,TRBV2,TGTGCCAGCACCGGTCCTGGAAACACCATATATTTT,CASTGPGNTIYF
TRBJ1-5,.,TRBD1,TRBV18,TGTGCCAGCTCACCTGCGGACAGGGCTAGCAATCAGCCCCAGCATTTT,CASSPADRASNQPQHF
TRBJ1-3,.,.,TRBV11-2,TGTGCCAGCACCTGGGGAGGGGCAAACACCATATATTTT,CASTWGGANTIYF
TRBJ2-3,.,.,TRBV5-4,TGTGCCAGCAGCTTCCAGGGGAACCATGGAGGGCAGTATTTT,CASSFQGNHGGQYF
TRBJ2-4,.,.,TRBV6-2/TRBV6-3,TGTGCCAGCAGTTACCCCAATGGGGGGGCAGCCAAAAACATTCAGTACTTC,CASSYPNGGAAKNIQYF
TRBJ1-1,.,.,TRBV29-1,TGCAGCGTTGGCGAGGGACAAGTCACTGAAGCTTTCTTT,CSVGEGQVTEAFF
TRBJ2-5,.,.,TRBV5-4,TGTGCCAGCAGCGCCGTAGACTATCAAGAGACCCAGTACTTC,CASSAVDYQETQYF
TRBJ1-2,.,TRBD1,TRBV5-1,TGCGCCAGCAGCTTCGGGACAGGGAATGGCTACACCTTC,CASSFGTGNGYTF
TRBJ2-7,.,TRBD2,TRBV28,TGTGCCAGCAGTTCAAACCTCCTAGCGGGGCTCGAGCAGTACTTC,CASSSNLLAGLEQYF
TRBJ2-1,.,.,TRBV29-1,TGCAGCGGCTGGAGCTCCTACAATGAGCAGTTCTTC,CSGWSSYNEQFF
TRBJ2-2,.,.,TRBV6-5,TGTGCCAGCAGTTTTGGGACTTCCATGAACACCGGGGAGCTGTTTTTT,CASSFGTSMNTGELFF
TRBJ2-7,.,.,TRBV10-3,TGTGCCATCAGTGAGTCGGGGAACTACGAGCAGTACTTC,CAISESGNYEQYF
TRBJ2-5,once,TRBD2,TRBV4-3,TGCGCCAGCAGCCAAGATGTTATGGGCGGGAGACTACGAGCGGTGACCCAGTACTTC,CASSQDVMGGRLRAVTQYF
TRBJ2-4,.,.,TRBV6-1,TGTGCCAGCAGTGAAAAATTGTTGAGGGGGGGCGCGTACTTC,CASSEKLLRGGAYF
TRBJ2-7,.,.,TRBV5-5,TGTGCCAGCCGGCTTGCTCAAGGACGGGACGAGCAGTACTTC,CASRLAQGRDEQYF
TRBJ2-2,.,TRBD1,TRBV14,TGTGCCAGCAGCCCCTATGCGGGACAGGGGATCACCGGGGAGCTGTTTTTT,CASSPYAGQGITGELFF
TRBJ1-2,.,.,TRBV4-1,TGCGCCAGCAGCCAAGATCCGGGGGGCAGCTATGGCTACACCTTC,CASSQDPGGSYGYTF
TRBJ2-1,.,TRBD1,TRBV5-1,TGCGCCAGCAGCTTGTTGGGACAGACTTTGCATGAGCAGTTCTTC,CASSLLGQTLHEQFF
TRBJ1-4,.,TRBD1,TRBV27,TGTGCCAGCAGTAACAGGGGGCATCGTGAAAAACTGTTTTTT,CASSNRGHREKLFF
TRBJ2-3,few,TRBD2,TRBV11-3,TGTGCCAGCAGCACAGGGACTAGCTCCCGCACAGATACGCAGTATTTT,CASSTGTSSRTDTQYF
TRBJ1-5,once,.,TRBV10-3,TGTGCCATCAGTGTAACTGGGACTACTAGCAATCAGCCCCAGCATTTT,CAISVTGTTSNQPQHF
TRBJ2-3,.,.,TRBV3-1/TRBV3-2,TGTGCCAGCAGCGCGGGGGATACGCAGTATTTT,CASSAGDTQYF